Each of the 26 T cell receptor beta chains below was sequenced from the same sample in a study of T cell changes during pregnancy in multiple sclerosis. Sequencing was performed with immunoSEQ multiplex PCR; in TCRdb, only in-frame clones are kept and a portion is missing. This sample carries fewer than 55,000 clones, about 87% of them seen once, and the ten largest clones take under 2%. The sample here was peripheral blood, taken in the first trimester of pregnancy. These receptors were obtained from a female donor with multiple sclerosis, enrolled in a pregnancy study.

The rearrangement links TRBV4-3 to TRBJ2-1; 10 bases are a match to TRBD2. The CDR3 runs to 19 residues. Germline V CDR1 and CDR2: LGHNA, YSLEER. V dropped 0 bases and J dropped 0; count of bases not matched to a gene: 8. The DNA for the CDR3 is TGCGCCAGCAGCCAAGATGTGACTAGCGGGTTCGCCTCCTACAATGAGCAGTTCTTC. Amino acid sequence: CASSQDVTSGFASYNEQFF.

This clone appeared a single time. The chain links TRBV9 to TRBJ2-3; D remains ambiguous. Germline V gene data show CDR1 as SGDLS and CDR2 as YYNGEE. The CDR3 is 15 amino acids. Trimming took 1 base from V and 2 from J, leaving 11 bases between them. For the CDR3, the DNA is TGTGCCAGCAGCGTAAAAGCAATCCCCACAGATACGCAGTATTTT. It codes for CASSVKAIPTDTQYF.

This CDR3 is CASSLAEDRFYGYTF. The CDR3 DNA is TGTGCCAGCAGCTTAGCAGAGGACAGGTTCTATGGCTACACCTTC. The chain carries TRBV7-9 and TRBJ1-2; 7 bases fit TRBD1. With V trimmed by 0 bases and J by 4 bases, 5 bases remained unmatched. Germline V lookup: CDR1 SEHNR, CDR2 FQNEAQ (reference sequence). This CDR3 has 15 amino acids.

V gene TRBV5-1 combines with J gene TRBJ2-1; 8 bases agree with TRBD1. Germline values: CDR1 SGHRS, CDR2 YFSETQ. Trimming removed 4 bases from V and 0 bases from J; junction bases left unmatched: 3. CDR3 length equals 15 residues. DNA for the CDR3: TGCGCCAGCAGCGAGCAGGGGGCCTCCTACAATGAGCAGTTCTTC. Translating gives CASSEQGASYNEQFF.

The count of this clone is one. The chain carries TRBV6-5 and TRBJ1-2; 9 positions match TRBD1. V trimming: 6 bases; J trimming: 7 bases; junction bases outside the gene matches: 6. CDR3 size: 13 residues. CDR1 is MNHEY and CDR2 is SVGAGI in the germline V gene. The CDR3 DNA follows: TGTGCCAGCAGCTATGACAGGGGGGGTGGCTACACCTTC. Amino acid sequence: CASSYDRGGGYTF.

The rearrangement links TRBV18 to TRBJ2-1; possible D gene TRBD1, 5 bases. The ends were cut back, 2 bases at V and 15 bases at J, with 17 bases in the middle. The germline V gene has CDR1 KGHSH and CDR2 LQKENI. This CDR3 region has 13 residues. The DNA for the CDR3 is TGTGCCAGCTCACCAGGATTGGTGCAGGGTGCGTTCTTC. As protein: CASSPGLVQGAFF.

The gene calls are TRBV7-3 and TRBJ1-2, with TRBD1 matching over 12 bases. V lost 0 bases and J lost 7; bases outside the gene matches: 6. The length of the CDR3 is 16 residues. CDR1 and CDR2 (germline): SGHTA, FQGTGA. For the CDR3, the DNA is TGTGCCAGCAGCTTAACCGGGACAGGGGGCGCTTCTGGCTACACCTTC. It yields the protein CASSLTGTGGASGYTF.

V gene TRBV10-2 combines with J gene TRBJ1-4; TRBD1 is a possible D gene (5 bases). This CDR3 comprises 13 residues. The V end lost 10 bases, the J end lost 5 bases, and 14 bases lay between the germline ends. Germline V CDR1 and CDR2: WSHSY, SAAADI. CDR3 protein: CATAGLRNEKLFF. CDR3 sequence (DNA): TGCGCCACCGCGGGACTGAGGAATGAAAAACTGTTTTTT.

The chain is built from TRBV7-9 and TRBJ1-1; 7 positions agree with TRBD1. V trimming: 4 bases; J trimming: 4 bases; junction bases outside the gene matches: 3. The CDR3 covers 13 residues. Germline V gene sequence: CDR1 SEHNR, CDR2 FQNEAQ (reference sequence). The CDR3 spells CASSWDRATEAFF. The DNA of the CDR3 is TGTGCCAGCAGCTGGGACAGAGCCACTGAAGCTTTCTTT.

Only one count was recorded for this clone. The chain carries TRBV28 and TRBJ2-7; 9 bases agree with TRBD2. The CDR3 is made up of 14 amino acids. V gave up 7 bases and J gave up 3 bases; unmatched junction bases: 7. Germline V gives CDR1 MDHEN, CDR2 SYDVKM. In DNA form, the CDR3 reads TGTGCCAGCATTAGCGGGGGTACCCGCTACGAGCAGTACTTC. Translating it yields CASISGGTRYEQYF.

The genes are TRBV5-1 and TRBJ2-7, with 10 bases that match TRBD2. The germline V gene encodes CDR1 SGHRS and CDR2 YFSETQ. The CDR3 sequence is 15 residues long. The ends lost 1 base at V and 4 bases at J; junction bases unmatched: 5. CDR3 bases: TGCGCCAGCAGCTTGAGTACTAGCGGGGTATACGAGCAGTACTTC. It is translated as CASSLSTSGVYEQYF.

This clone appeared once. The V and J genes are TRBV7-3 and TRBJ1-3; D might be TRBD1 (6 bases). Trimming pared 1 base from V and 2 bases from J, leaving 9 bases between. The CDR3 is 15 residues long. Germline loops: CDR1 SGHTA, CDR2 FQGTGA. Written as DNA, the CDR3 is TGTGCCAGCAGCTTAAAAGGGGGACCTGGAAACACCATATATTTT. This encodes CASSLKGGPGNTIYF.

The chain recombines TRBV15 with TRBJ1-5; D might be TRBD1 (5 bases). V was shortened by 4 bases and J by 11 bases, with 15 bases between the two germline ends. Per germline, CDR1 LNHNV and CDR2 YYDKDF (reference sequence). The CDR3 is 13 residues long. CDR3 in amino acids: CATSNGGEQAQHF. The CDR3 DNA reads TGTGCCACCAGCAACGGGGGGGAACAAGCCCAGCATTTT.

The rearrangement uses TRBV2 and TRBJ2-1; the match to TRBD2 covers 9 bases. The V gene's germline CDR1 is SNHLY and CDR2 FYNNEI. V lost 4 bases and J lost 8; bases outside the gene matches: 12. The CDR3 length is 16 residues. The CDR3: CASSGPGGGALDEQFF. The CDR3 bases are TGTGCCAGCAGTGGACCTGGCGGGGGGGCTTTAGATGAGCAGTTCTTC. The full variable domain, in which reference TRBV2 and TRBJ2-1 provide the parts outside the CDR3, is EPEVTQTPSHQVTQMGQEVILRCVPISNHLYFYWYRQILGQKVEFLVSFYNNEISEKSEIFDDQFSVERPDGSNFTLKIRSTKLEDSAMYFCASSGPGGGALDEQFFGPGTRLTVL.

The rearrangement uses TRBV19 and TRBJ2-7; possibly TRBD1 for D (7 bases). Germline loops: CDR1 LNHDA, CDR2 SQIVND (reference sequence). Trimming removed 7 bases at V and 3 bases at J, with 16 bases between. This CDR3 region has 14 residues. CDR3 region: CASNAGGFIYEQYF. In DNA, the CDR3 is TGTGCCAGTAATGCAGGGGGGTTTATCTACGAGCAGTACTTC.

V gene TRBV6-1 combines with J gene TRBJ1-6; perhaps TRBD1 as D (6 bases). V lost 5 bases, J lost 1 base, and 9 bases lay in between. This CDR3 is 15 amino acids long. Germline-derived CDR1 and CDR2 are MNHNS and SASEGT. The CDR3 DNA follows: TGTGCCAGCAGTTTACAGGGTTCCTATAATTCACCCCTCCACTTT. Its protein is CASSLQGSYNSPLHF.

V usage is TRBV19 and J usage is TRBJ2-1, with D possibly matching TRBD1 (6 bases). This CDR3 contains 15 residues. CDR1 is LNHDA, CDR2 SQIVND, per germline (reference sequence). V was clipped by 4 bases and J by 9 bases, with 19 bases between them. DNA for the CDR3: TGTGCCAGTAGTACCCCAGGGGTTGGAAGAGGTGAGCAGTTCTTC. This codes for CASSTPGVGRGEQFF.

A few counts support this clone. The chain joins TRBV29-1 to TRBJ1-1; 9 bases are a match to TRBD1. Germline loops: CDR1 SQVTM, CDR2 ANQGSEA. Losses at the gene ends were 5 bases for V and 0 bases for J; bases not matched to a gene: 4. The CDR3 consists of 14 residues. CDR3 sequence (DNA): TGCAGCGTTCCGGACAGGGGCATGAACACTGAAGCTTTCTTT. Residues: CSVPDRGMNTEAFF.

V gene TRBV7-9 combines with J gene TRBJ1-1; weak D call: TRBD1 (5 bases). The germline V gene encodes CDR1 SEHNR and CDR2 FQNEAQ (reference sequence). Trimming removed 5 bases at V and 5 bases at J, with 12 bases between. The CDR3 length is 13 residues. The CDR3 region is CASSGAGGTEAFF. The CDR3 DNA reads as TGTGCCAGCAGCGGGGCGGGGGGGACTGAAGCTTTCTTT.

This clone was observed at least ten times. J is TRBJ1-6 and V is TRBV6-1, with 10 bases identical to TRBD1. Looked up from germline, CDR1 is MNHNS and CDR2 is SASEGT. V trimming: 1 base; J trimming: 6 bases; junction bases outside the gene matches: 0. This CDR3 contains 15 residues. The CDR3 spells CASSEGTGGNSPLHF. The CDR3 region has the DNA TGTGCCAGCAGTGAAGGGACAGGGGGTAATTCACCCCTCCACTTT.

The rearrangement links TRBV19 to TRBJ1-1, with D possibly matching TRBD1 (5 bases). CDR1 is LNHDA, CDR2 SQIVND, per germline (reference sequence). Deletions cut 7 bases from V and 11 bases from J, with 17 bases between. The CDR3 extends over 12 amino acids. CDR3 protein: CASTPYGGEAFF. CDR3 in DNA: TGTGCCAGTACCCCCTACGGGGGGGAGGCTTTCTTT.

The CDR3 loop is CASSSMTGEAFF. CDR3 sequence (DNA): TGTGCCAGCAGTTCTATGACAGGTGAAGCTTTCTTT. The chain joins TRBV6-5 to TRBJ1-1; possibly TRBD1 for D (6 bases). The ends were cut back, 4 bases at V and 7 bases at J, with 10 bases in the middle. The CDR3 runs to 12 residues. Per germline, CDR1 MNHEY and CDR2 SVGAGI.

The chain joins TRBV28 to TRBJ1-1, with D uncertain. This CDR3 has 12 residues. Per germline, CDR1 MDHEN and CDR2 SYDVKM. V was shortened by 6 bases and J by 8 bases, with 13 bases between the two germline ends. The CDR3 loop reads CASSPPAGEAFF. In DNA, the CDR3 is TGTGCCAGCAGCCCCCCGGCGGGGGAAGCTTTCTTT.

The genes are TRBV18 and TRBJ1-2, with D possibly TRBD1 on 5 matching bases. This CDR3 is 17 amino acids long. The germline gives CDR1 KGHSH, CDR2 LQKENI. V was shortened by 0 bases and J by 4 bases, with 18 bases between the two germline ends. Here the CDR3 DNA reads TGTGCCAGCTCACCACCGGCCAGGGACTCACTTATCTATGGCTACACCTTC. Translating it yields CASSPPARDSLIYGYTF.

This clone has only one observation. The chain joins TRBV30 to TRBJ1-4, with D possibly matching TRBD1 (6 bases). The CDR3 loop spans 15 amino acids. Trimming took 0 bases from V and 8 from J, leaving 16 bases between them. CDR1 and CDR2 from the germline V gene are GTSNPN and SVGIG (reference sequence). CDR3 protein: CAWSVQWGLGEKLFF. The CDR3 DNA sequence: TGTGCCTGGAGTGTACAATGGGGGCTGGGAGAAAAACTGTTTTTT. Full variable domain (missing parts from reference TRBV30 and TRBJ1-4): SQTIHQWPATLVQPVGSPLSLECTVEGTSNPNLYWYRQAAGRGLQLLFYSVGIGQISSEVPQNLSASRPQDRQFILSSKKLLLSDSGFYLCAWSVQWGLGEKLFFGSGTQLSVL.

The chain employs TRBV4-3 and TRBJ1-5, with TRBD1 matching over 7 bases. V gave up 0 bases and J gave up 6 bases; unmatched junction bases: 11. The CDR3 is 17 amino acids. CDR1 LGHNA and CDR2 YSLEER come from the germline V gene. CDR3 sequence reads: CASSQDFRGKAGQPQHF. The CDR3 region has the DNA TGCGCCAGCAGCCAAGACTTCAGGGGGAAGGCGGGTCAGCCCCAGCATTTT.